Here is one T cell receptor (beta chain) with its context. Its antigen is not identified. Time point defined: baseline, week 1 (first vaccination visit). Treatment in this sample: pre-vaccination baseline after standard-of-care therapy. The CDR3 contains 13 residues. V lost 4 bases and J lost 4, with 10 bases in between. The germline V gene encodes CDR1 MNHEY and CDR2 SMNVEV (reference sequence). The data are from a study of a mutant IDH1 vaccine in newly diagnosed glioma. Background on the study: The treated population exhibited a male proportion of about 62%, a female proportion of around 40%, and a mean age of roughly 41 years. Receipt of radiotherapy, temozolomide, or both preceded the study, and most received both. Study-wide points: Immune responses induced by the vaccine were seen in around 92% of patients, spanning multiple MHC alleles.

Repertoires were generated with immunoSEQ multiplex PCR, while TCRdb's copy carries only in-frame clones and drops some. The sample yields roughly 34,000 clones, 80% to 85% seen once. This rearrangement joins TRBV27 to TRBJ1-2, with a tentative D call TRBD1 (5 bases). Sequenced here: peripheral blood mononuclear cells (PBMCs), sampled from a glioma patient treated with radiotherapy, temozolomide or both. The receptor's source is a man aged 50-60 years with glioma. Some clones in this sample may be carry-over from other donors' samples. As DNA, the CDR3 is TGTGCCAGCAGTTCGGGACGGTCCTATGGCTACACCTTC. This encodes CASSSGRSYGYTF.